The 8 T cell receptor beta chains below were found in one sample sequenced in a study of T cells after yellow fever vaccination. TCRdb recomputed calls from the 5' RACE reads with MiXCR, one row per CDR3 protein. The sample records 450,000 to 600,000 distinct CDR3 sequences, roughly 12% being singletons. The specimen was PBMCs, collected on the day of the yellow fever booster vaccination. All receptors come from a man aged 25 to 40 who received the YFV17D yellow fever vaccine.

The chain combines TRBV20-1 with TRBJ2-5, with D possibly matching TRBD2 (5 bases). This CDR3 is built from 12 residues. Per germline, CDR1 DFQATT and CDR2 SNEGSKA (reference sequence). V lost 7 bases, J lost 2 bases, and 11 bases lay in between. The CDR3 DNA sequence: TGCAGTGTTTCGGGGAATCAAGAGACCCAGTACTTC. Its protein product is CSVSGNQETQYF.

This clonotype was picked up a small number of times. J is TRBJ2-7 and V is TRBV9; D is unclear. Trimming cost V 6 bases and J 0 bases, with 13 bases left between them. The CDR3 covers 14 residues. Germline CDR1 and CDR2: SGDLS and YYNGEE. CDR3 sequence: CASNPGGSSYEQYF. CDR3 sequence (DNA): TGTGCCAGCAACCCCGGCGGCAGCTCCTACGAGCAGTACTTC.

The table lists this clonotype with many counts. V and J are TRBV29-1 and TRBJ1-1; TRBD1 might be the D (5 bases). Germline CDR1 is SQVTM and CDR2 is ANQGSEA. The CDR3 runs 16 residues. The germline V and J ends were trimmed by 5 bases and 2 bases, with 21 bases remaining between them. The CDR3 reads CSVRVYGRGANTEAFF. CDR3 nucleotide sequence: TGCAGCGTTCGAGTTTACGGGAGGGGCGCTAACACTGAAGCTTTCTTT.

This rearrangement joins TRBV14 to TRBJ2-7; 10 bases are shared with TRBD2. The V segment lost 5 bases and the J segment 2 bases; nucleotides outside the gene matches: 3. The germline CDR1 and CDR2 sequences are SGHDN and FVKESK. The CDR3 sequence is 14 residues long. The CDR3 here is CASSGLAAPYEQYF. Here the CDR3 DNA reads TGTGCCAGCAGCGGACTAGCGGCACCCTACGAGCAGTACTTC. Drawing the rest from reference TRBV14 and TRBJ2-7, the complete variable domain is EAGVTQFPSHSVIEKGQTVTLRCDPISGHDNLYWYRRVMGKEIKFLLHFVKESKQDESGMPNNRFLAERTGGTYSTLKVQPAELEDSGVYFCASSGLAAPYEQYFGPGTRLTVT.

This clonotype has a handful of counts. The chain uses TRBV6-4 and TRBJ2-2; D gene uncertain. V was pared by 6 bases and J by 0 bases, with 8 bases between. The CDR3 runs to 14 residues. In germline, CDR1 is MRHNA, CDR2 SNTAGT. The CDR3 DNA sequence: TGTGCCAGCAGACCTTTCCCGAACACCGGGGAGCTGTTTTTT. Translating it yields CASRPFPNTGELFF.

The rearrangement links TRBV20-1 to TRBJ2-3; D is unresolved. The CDR3 totals 14 residues. Trimming took 0 bases from V and 4 from J, leaving 11 bases between them. In germline, CDR1 is DFQATT, CDR2 SNEGSKA (reference sequence). The CDR3 DNA is TGCAGTGCTAGAGATCCCCCTCGCCCAGATACGCAGTATTTT. It yields the protein CSARDPPRPDTQYF.

This clonotype was recorded a few times. This chain links TRBV5-1 with TRBJ2-7; D ambiguous. V was shortened by 5 bases and J by 6 bases, with 12 bases between the two germline ends. Germline assignment: CDR1 SGHRS and CDR2 YFSETQ. The CDR3 is 12 residues long. CDR3 in amino acids: CASSRVQGEQYF. The CDR3 DNA is TGCGCCAGCAGTCGGGTGCAAGGCGAGCAGTACTTC.

This clonotype was detected ten times or more. V is TRBV7-8 and J is TRBJ2-7; 11 bases line up with TRBD1. There are 15 residues in the CDR3. Germline V gene sequence: CDR1 SGHVS, CDR2 FQNEAQ. The junction had 6 bases not matched to a gene; V was cut back by 3 bases and J by 5 bases. This CDR3 is CASSLRDRGVHEQYF. The CDR3 DNA follows: TGTGCCAGCAGCTTGCGGGACAGGGGGGTCCACGAGCAGTACTTC.